This T cell receptor (beta chain) came from a study of CD8 T cells in Susac syndrome. Study-wide results and limits: As acknowledged by the study, its TCR sequencing and HLA analysis included a relatively small number of individuals.

On this clonotype itself: Its antigen is still unknown.

Germline V gives CDR1 KGHDR, CDR2 SFDVKD. The CDR3 length is 16 residues. V was pared by 5 bases and J by 0 bases, with 12 bases between. Reverse transcription of about 0.5 to 1 ug RNA used random hexamers. With immunoSEQ multiplex PCR, TCR beta CDR3 was amplified across 54 Vbeta and 13 Jbeta. MiXCR, applied by TCRdb to the immunoSEQ multiplex PCR reads, yields one record per CDR3 protein. This repertoire shows around 200,000 distinct CDR3 sequences, 90% to 95% found once; its top ten account for approximately 0.1%. The sequenced target, TCR beta, came from blood CD8+ and CD4+ T cells. In contrast to the negatively isolated CD8+ and CD4+ T cells, TEMRA cells were FACS-enriched.

The clonotype comes from a human donor in good health. The sample consisted of CD4+ T cells from PBMCs. The chain uses TRBV24-1 and TRBJ2-2, with D perhaps TRBD1 or TRBD2 (5 bases each). CDR3 amino acids: CATSARGSSNTGELFF. CDR3 nucleotides: TGTGCCACCAGTGCTCGGGGCAGTTCGAACACCGGGGAGCTGTTTTTT.